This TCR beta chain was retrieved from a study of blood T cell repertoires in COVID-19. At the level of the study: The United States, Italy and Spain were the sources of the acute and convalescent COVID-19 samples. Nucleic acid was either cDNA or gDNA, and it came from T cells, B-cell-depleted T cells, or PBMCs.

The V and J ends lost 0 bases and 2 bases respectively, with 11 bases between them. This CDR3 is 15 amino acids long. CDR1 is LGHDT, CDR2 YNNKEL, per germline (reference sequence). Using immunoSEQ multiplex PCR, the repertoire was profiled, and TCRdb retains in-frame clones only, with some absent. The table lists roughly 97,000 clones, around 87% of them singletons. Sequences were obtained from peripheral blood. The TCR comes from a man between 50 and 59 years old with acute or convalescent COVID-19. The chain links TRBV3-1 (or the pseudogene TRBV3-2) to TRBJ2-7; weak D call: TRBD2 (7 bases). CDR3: CASSQDRGTTYEQYF. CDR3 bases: TGTGCCAGCAGCCAAGATAGGGGGACTACCTACGAGCAGTACTTC.